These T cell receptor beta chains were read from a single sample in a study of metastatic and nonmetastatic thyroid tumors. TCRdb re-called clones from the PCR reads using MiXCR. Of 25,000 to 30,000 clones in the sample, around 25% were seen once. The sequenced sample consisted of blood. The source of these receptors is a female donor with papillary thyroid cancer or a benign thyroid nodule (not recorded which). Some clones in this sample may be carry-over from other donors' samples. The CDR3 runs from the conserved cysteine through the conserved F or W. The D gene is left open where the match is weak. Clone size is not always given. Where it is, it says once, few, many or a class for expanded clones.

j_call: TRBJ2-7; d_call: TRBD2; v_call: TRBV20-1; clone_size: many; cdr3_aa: CSAIPGLAGEEQYF; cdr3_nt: TGCAGTGCTATTCCGGGACTAGCGGGAGAGGAGCAGTACTTC
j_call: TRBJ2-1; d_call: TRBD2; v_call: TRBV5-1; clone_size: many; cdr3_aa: CASSGTSGRRSYNEQFF; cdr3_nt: TGCGCCAGCAGTGGGACTAGCGGGAGAAGGTCCTACAATGAGCAGTTCTTC
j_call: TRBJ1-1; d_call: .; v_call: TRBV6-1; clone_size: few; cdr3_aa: CASSPNRALRWNTEAFF; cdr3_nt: TGTGCCAGCAGTCCTAACCGGGCCCTACGGTGGAACACTGAAGCTTTCTTT
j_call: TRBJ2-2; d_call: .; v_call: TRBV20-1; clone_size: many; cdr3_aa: CSARPTERRGAVF; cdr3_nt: TGCAGTGCTAGGCCGACCGAGAGGCGGGGAGCTGTTTTT
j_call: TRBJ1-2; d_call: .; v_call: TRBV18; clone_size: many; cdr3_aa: CASGDRDSYGYTF; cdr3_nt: TGTGCCAGCGGGGACCGAGATTCCTATGGCTACACCTTC
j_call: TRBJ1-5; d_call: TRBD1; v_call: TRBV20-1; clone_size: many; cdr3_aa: CSARLTGEQPQHF; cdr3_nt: TGCAGTGCTAGACTGACAGGGGAACAGCCCCAGCATTTT
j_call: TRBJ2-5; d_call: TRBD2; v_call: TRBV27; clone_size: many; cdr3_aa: CASSWDGGRYQETQYF; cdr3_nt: TGTGCCAGCAGTTGGGACGGGGGGAGGTACCAAGAGACCCAGTACTTC
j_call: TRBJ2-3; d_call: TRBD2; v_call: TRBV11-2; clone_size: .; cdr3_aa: CASSNVGRASIADTQYF; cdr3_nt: TGTGCCAGCAGCAATGTGGGGAGGGCATCAATCGCAGATACGCAGTATTTT
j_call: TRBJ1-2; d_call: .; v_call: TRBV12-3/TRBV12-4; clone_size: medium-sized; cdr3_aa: CASSSGLINYGYTF; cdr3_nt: TGTGCCAGCAGTTCGGGACTGATCAACTATGGCTACACCTTC
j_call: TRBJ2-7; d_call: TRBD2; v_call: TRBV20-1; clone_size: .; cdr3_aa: CSAKGLAGGKFSYEQYF; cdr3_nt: TGCAGTGCTAAAGGACTAGCGGGAGGCAAATTCTCCTACGAGCAGTACTTC
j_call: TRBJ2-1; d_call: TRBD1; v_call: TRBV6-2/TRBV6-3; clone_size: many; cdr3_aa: CASSYFPGQASNEQFF; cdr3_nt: TGTGCCAGCAGTTACTTTCCGGGACAGGCGTCCAATGAGCAGTTCTTC
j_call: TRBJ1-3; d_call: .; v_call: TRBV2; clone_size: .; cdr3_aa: CASSEEFADTIYF; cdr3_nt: TGTGCCAGCAGTGAGGAGTTTGCGGACACCATATATTTT
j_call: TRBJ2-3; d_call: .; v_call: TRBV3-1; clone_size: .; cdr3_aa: CASSQDLLTDTQYF; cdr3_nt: TGTGCCAGCAGCCAAGATCTCCTCACAGATACGCAGTATTTT
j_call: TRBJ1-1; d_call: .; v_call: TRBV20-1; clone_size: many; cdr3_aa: CSARDWRGAALTEAFF; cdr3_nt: TGCAGTGCTAGAGATTGGCGGGGGGCAGCTTTAACTGAAGCTTTCTTT
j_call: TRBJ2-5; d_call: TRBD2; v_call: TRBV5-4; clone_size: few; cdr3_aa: CASSLELAKETRYF; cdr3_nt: TGTGCCAGCAGCTTGGAACTAGCGAAAGAGACCCGGTACTTC
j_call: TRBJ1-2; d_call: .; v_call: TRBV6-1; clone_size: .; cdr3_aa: CTARRGGDGYTF; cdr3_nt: TGTACCGCCCGACGCGGGGGTGATGGCTACACCTTC